A selection of T cell receptor beta chains follows, all from one sample in a study of T cell responses to AZD1222 COVID-19 vaccine. Generated by immunoSEQ multiplex PCR, the TCRdb table keeps only in-frame clones and is missing some. The sample lists some 71,000 clones, about 88% occurring once. The sequencing here drew on peripheral blood, taken 28 days after the second AZD1222 dose. Source of these receptors: an adult who received the AZD1222 COVID-19 vaccine. CDR3s include the opening cysteine and the closing phenylalanine or tryptophan. The D gene is left open where the match is weak. Clone size, where shown, is once, few, many, or a class for clones that have expanded.

>NA|TRBV19|TRBJ2-1|NA
TGTGCCAGTAGTACCGGGTCCTACAATGAGCAGTTCTTC
CASSTGSYNEQFF
>NA|TRBV19|TRBJ2-3|NA
TGTGCCAGTAGTAGTCAGACAGTACTCTCCACAGATACGCAGTATTTT
CASSSQTVLSTDTQYF
>NA|TRBV15|TRBJ2-7|NA
TGTGCCACCAGCAGAGATCCCGAGCCCCTTGGGCAGTACTTC
CATSRDPEPLGQYF
>NA|TRBV7-3|TRBJ2-7|NA
TGTGCCAGCAGCTTAGACAGAAACTACGAGCAGTACTTC
CASSLDRNYEQYF
>NA|TRBV4-2|TRBJ1-2|TRBD1
TGTGCCAGCAGCCAAGTGGACAGGGCGACCTATGGCTACACCTTC
CASSQVDRATYGYTF
>NA|TRBV6-5|TRBJ1-2|NA
TGTGCCAGCAAGGAAGGACCCTCAGGGTCCTATGGCTACACCTTC
CASKEGPSGSYGYTF
>NA|TRBV4-1|TRBJ1-5|NA
TGCGCCAGCAGCCTTAGACCCCAATCGGGTGATCAGCCCCAGCATTTT
CASSLRPQSGDQPQHF
>NA|TRBV28|TRBJ1-5|TRBD1
TGTGCCAGCATCTCGGGACAGAGCAATCAGCCCCAGCATTTT
CASISGQSNQPQHF
>NA|TRBV6-5|TRBJ2-2|TRBD1
TGTGCCAGCAGTTCCACAGGGGAGCGGACCGGGGAGCTGTTTTTT
CASSSTGERTGELFF
>NA|TRBV4-2|TRBJ1-2|NA
TGTGCCAGCAGCCAAGAAGGGGGGGAATATGGCTACACCTTC
CASSQEGGEYGYTF
>few|TRBV10-3|TRBJ1-5|NA
TGTGCCATCAGTGAGTCGAATCAGCCCCAGCATTTT
CAISESNQPQHF
>NA|TRBV12-3/TRBV12-4|TRBJ1-6|NA
TGTGCCAGCAATGGGGAGTATAATTCACCCCTCCACTTT
CASNGEYNSPLHF
>NA|TRBV7-3|TRBJ1-6|NA
TGTGCCAGCAGCTTACGGGCGGAGAGGTCACCCCTCCACTTT
CASSLRAERSPLHF
>NA|TRBV7-9|TRBJ1-2|NA
TGTGCCAGCTCCTTGACCCAGGATGGCTACACCTTC
CASSLTQDGYTF
>NA|TRBV4-3|TRBJ2-7|NA
TGCGCCAGCAGCCAATGGAGGGATAGCTCCTACGAGCAGTACTTC
CASSQWRDSSYEQYF
>once|TRBV29-1|TRBJ1-1|TRBD1
TGCAGCGTAGGGACAGTTTCCCTTATGAACACTGAAGCTTTCTTT
CSVGTVSLMNTEAFF
>NA|TRBV6-1|TRBJ2-3|TRBD2
TGTGCCAGCAGTGAACTAGCGGGAGGGGGGGATACGCAGTATTTT
CASSELAGGGDTQYF
>once|TRBV29-1|TRBJ2-5|TRBD2
TGCAGCGTTATTCCCCTAGCGGGGTACCAAGAGACCCAGTACTTC
CSVIPLAGYQETQYF
>NA|TRBV27|TRBJ2-3|NA
TGTGCCAGCAGTTTGGGACGGGGAAGGGTGGCAGATACGCAGTATTTT
CASSLGRGRVADTQYF
>NA|TRBV27|TRBJ1-5|NA
TGTGCCAGCAGTTTACATGGCAGTTCGTTGGATCAGCCCCAGCATTTT
CASSLHGSSLDQPQHF
>NA|TRBV2|TRBJ1-1|NA
TGTGCCAGCTCTATCAGCGGGGCCTCTGAAGCTTTCTTT
CASSISGASEAFF
>NA|TRBV10-3|TRBJ2-6|NA
TGTGCCACGCTCTACACAGAGCGTATGAGCTCTGGGGCCAACGTCCTGACTTTC
CATLYTERMSSGANVLTF
>few|TRBV12-5|TRBJ2-7|NA
TGTGCTAGTGGTTTGGTCGAGTACGAGCAGTACTTC
CASGLVEYEQYF
>NA|TRBV27|TRBJ2-7|NA
TGTGCCAGCATACCCCGTGGCCGGGGGAAACCCTACGAGCAGTACTTC
CASIPRGRGKPYEQYF
>NA|TRBV11-3|TRBJ1-4|NA
TGTGCCAGCAGCTTAGGATTAACTCAGGGCGCGGAAAAACTGTTTTTT
CASSLGLTQGAEKLFF
>NA|TRBV5-1|TRBJ2-1|NA
TGCGCCAGCAGCCAACCAGTCCGGGACCTACTGGCCAATGAGCAGTTCTTC
CASSQPVRDLLANEQFF
>NA|TRBV11-1|TRBJ2-5|TRBD1
TGTGCCAGCAGCGGACTGGGGACAGCTGTCCAAGAGACCCAGTACTTC
CASSGLGTAVQETQYF
>NA|TRBV18|TRBJ1-1|NA
TGTGCCAGCTCACCCCCCTCCCGGGACACCCTGTCGGAAGCTTTCTTT
CASSPPSRDTLSEAFF
>once|TRBV9|TRBJ2-3|TRBD1
TGTGCCAGCAGCGTCGGACAGGGGGCTGGCACAGATACGCAGTATTTT
CASSVGQGAGTDTQYF
>once|TRBV30|TRBJ1-1|NA
TGTGCCTGGAGTGGACGTCGCCTGAGTGAAGCTTTCTTT
CAWSGRRLSEAFF
>once|TRBV28|TRBJ2-1|NA
TGTGCCAGCAGTCGACTAAACGAAAGAAATGAGCAGTTCTTC
CASSRLNERNEQFF
>NA|TRBV18|TRBJ1-1|NA
TGTGCCAGCTCCCCTGGGTGGGGGTCTGAAGCTTTCTTT
CASSPGWGSEAFF
>NA|TRBV5-1|TRBJ1-4|TRBD1
TGCGCCAGCAGCGGACAGGAGAATGAAAAACTGTTTTTT
CASSGQENEKLFF
>once|TRBV7-9|TRBJ2-2|NA
TGTGCCAGCAGTTCCGGAGGACTCCTCACCGGGGAGCTGTTTTTT
CASSSGGLLTGELFF
>NA|TRBV18|TRBJ1-1|NA
TGTGCCAGCTCACCAGGGGACACTGAAGCTTTCTTT
CASSPGDTEAFF
>NA|TRBV6-2/TRBV6-3|TRBJ1-5|TRBD1
TGTGCCAGCAGTAAGACAGGGGCCGAAAATCAGCCCCAGCATTTT
CASSKTGAENQPQHF
>NA|TRBV11-3|TRBJ2-7|NA
TGTGCCAGCAGCTTAGGAGGGGCTGACTACGAGCAGTACTTC
CASSLGGADYEQYF
>NA|TRBV6-1|TRBJ1-2|NA
TGTGCCAGCAGTGAAGTAGGGCAGGGATCTGCAGGCTACACCTTC
CASSEVGQGSAGYTF
>once|TRBV19|TRBJ2-7|TRBD2
TGTGCCAGTAGTACAACTAGCGGGAGTGGAGAGCAGTACTTC
CASSTTSGSGEQYF
>NA|TRBV18|TRBJ2-7|NA
TGTGCCAGCTCACTCGAATCCGACGAGCAGTACTTC
CASSLESDEQYF
>NA|TRBV6-2/TRBV6-3|TRBJ2-5|NA
TGTGCCAGCAGTTACGCTAGCGATGACCAAGAGACCCAGTACTTC
CASSYASDDQETQYF
>NA|TRBV5-1|TRBJ1-2|NA
TGCGCCAGCACAAGGGGCACGGACTATGGCTACACCTTC
CASTRGTDYGYTF
>NA|TRBV6-6|TRBJ1-2|NA
TGTGCCAGCAGTTACTCGTCGGGACAACTCTCCTATGGCTACACCTTC
CASSYSSGQLSYGYTF
>NA|TRBV19|TRBJ2-5|NA
TGTGCCAGTAGTATGGTGACGGGAGAGGAGACCCAGTACTTC
CASSMVTGEETQYF
>few|TRBV19|TRBJ2-1|TRBD2
TGTGCCAGTAGTATTAGGGGGCCAGCGGGAGGTTTTTATGAGCAGTTCTTC
CASSIRGPAGGFYEQFF
>once|TRBV20-1|TRBJ2-7|NA
TGCAGTGCTAGGAGGGAGGACGAGCAGTACTTC
CSARREDEQYF
>once|TRBV7-2|TRBJ2-5|NA
TGTGCCAGCAGCTTAGCCCTCGGGACACAAGAGACCCAGTACTTC
CASSLALGTQETQYF
>NA|TRBV5-1|TRBJ2-2|TRBD2
TGCGCCAGCAGCAGAGCGGGATTGGTCACCGGGGAGCTGTTTTTT
CASSRAGLVTGELFF
>NA|TRBV28|TRBJ1-2|NA
TGTGCCAGCAGTTCCTCTATGATCGGGTCTTACTATGGCTACACCTTC
CASSSSMIGSYYGYTF
>NA|TRBV19|TRBJ2-3|NA
TGTGCCAGTAGGGAACTAGCAGCTAGCACAGATACGCAGTATTTT
CASRELAASTDTQYF
>few|TRBV4-3|TRBJ1-1|NA
TGCGCCAGCAGCCGGGGGGACACTGAAGCTTTCTTT
CASSRGDTEAFF
>NA|TRBV6-6|TRBJ1-1|TRBD1
TGTGCCAGCAGTTTGACAGGGGTACGAACTGAAGCTTTCTTT
CASSLTGVRTEAFF
>medium-sized|TRBV28|TRBJ1-5|NA
TGTGCCAGCCTCGCGGGACTCTACAATCAGCCCCAGCATTTT
CASLAGLYNQPQHF
>NA|TRBV6-2/TRBV6-3|TRBJ2-3|NA
TGTGCCAGCAGTGGCCTAGCCAACACAGATACGCAGTATTTT
CASSGLANTDTQYF
>NA|TRBV6-2/TRBV6-3|TRBJ1-1|TRBD1
TGTGCCAGCAGCTCTGACAGGGTCTCTGAAGCTTTCTTT
CASSSDRVSEAFF